This TCR beta chain was obtained from a study of STAT5B mutations in CD4+ large granular lymphocyte leukemia. Findings and caveats of the study: Without putative leukemic clones, patient CD4-sorted repertoires remained more clonal than healthy CD4+ repertoires.

Profiled with immunoSEQ multiplex PCR; TCRdb holds only in-frame clones, not every one. The data show tens of thousands of clones, just over 75% seen once. Of note for this clone: Its antigen remains unknown.

The source is a human donor in good health. The sequenced sample consisted of CD4+ T cells from blood buffy coats.

DNA for the CDR3: TGTGCCATCAGTGAGTTACGCACAGATACGCAGTATTTT. Residues: CAISELRTDTQYF. The chain uses TRBV10-3 and TRBJ2-3; no clear D. The V end lost 1 base, the J end lost 1 base, and 3 bases lay between the germline ends. Per germline, CDR1 ENHRY and CDR2 SYGVKD. The CDR3 extends over 13 amino acids.